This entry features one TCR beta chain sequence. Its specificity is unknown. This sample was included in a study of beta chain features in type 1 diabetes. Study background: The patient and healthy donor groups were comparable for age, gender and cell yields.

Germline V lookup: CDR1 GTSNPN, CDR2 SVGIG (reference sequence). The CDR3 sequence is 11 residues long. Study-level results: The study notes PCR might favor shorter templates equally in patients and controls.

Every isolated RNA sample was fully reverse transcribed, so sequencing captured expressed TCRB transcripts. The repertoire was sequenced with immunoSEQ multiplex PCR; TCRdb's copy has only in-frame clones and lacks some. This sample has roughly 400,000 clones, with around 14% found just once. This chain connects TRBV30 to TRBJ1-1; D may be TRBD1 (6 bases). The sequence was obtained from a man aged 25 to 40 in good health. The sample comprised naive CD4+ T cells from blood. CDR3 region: CAATGLFEAFF. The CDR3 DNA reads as TGTGCGGCGACAGGCCTTTTTGAAGCTTTCTTT.